Each of the 32 T cell receptor beta chains below was sequenced from the same sample in a study of T-cell reconstitution after alpha-beta-depleted transplantation in children (TCRdb year 2016). The treatment or condition tag for this specimen amounts to: allogeneic hematopoietic cell transplantation with graft depleted of TCRalphabeta T cells and CD19 B cells. The library was produced with PCR. The sequencer was an Illumina HiSeq 2500. Molecular barcoding was employed in the preparation of TCR libraries, with unique molecular identifiers being used to normalize TCRbeta repertoire quantification. TCRdb reanalyzed the raw reads on its own, using fastp at Q25 for trimming and MiXCR for clone calling, and kept in-frame beta chains. Each entry is one CDR3 protein sequence, shown with its most common DNA and genes. Here the sample has about 440,000 distinct CDR3 sequences; roughly 44% occur a single time. Jointly, the top ten make up about 30% of the sample.

The sequenced sample was PBMCs, obtained before TCRalphabeta/CD19-depleted stem cell transplant. These TCRs come from a girl aged 2-15 years with aplastic anemia, due to receive a stem cell transplant.

The J gene is TRBJ2-1, the V gene TRBV7-6; 8 bases fit TRBD2. Trimming removed 4 bases from V and 11 bases from J; junction bases left unmatched: 13. There are 15 residues in the CDR3. CDR1 and CDR2 (germline): SGHVS, FNYEAQ. The CDR3 sequence: CASSSLAGLGDKQFF. CDR3 nucleotides: TGTGCCAGCAGCTCCTTAGCGGGGTTAGGGGATAAGCAGTTCTTC.

The rearrangement links TRBV30 to TRBJ1-5; weak D call: TRBD1 (6 bases). CDR1 is GTSNPN and CDR2 is SVGIG in the germline V gene (reference sequence). CDR3 size: 15 residues. V lost 2 bases to trimming and J lost 5 bases, with 16 bases between them. The CDR3 spells CAWSSPGVFDQPQHF. In DNA, the CDR3 is TGTGCCTGGAGTTCTCCAGGGGTATTCGATCAGCCCCAGCATTTT.

The gene calls are TRBV4-1 and TRBJ2-3, with 8 bases aligning to TRBD1. The CDR3 totals 20 residues. Looked up from germline, CDR1 is MGHRA and CDR2 is YSYEKL. With V trimmed by 3 bases and J by 2 bases, 19 bases remained unmatched. CDR3 residues: CASSHLGGRGQVSITDTQYF. CDR3 nucleotides: TGCGCCAGCAGCCACCTAGGCGGCAGGGGGCAGGTCTCTATCACAGATACGCAGTATTTT.

The chain couples TRBV20-1 to TRBJ2-3; D not certain. Germline CDR1 and CDR2: DFQATT and SNEGSKA (reference sequence). This CDR3 is built from 13 residues. Trimming pared 3 bases from V and 5 bases from J, leaving 12 bases between. DNA for the CDR3: TGCAGTGCTAGTTCCCCTAGTGGAGATACGCAGTATTTT. It codes for CSASSPSGDTQYF.

This clonotype was counted ten times or more. This chain uses TRBV29-1 with TRBJ2-6; unclear D gene. Germline-derived CDR1 and CDR2 are SQVTM and ANQGSEA. This CDR3 is built from 19 residues. V shed 3 bases and J shed 0 bases, with 21 bases lying between them. DNA for the CDR3: TGCAGCGTTGAGTTGGTCCAGGCAGGTGACCCCTCTGGGGCCAACGTCCTGACTTTC. Translating it yields CSVELVQAGDPSGANVLTF.

The chain uses TRBV4-1 and TRBJ2-3; D is unresolved. V was shortened by 0 bases and J by 4 bases, with 8 bases between the two germline ends. This CDR3 comprises 14 residues. Germline V lookup: CDR1 MGHRA, CDR2 YSYEKL. In DNA form, the CDR3 reads TGCGCCAGCAGCCAAGAAAATGGGGCAGATACGCAGTATTTT. It is translated as CASSQENGADTQYF.

There are many counts of this clonotype. V and J are TRBV7-2 and TRBJ1-1, with D uncertain. Germline V gene data show CDR1 as SGHTA and CDR2 as FQGNSA. Trimming cost V 1 base and J 0 bases, with 6 bases left between them. The CDR3 extends over 14 amino acids. The CDR3 DNA reads as TGTGCCAGCAGCTTAGGGGCTATGAACACTGAAGCTTTCTTT. Protein product: CASSLGAMNTEAFF.

This clonotype was observed many times. The rearrangement links TRBV5-1 to TRBJ2-5; D is possibly TRBD2 (5 bases). Germline V lookup: CDR1 SGHRS, CDR2 YFSETQ. The germline V and J ends were trimmed by 4 bases and 1 base, with 11 bases remaining between them. The CDR3 length is 14 residues. The CDR3 loop is CASSPRAGQETQYF. The DNA of the CDR3 is TGCGCCAGCAGCCCGAGGGCGGGCCAAGAGACCCAGTACTTC.

The rearrangement joins TRBV27 to TRBJ2-1, with D perhaps TRBD2 (7 bases). Germline CDR1 reads MNHEY; CDR2 reads SMNVEV (reference sequence). The germline V and J ends were trimmed by 5 bases and 0 bases, with 29 bases remaining between them. The CDR3 loop spans 21 amino acids. The CDR3 coding sequence is TGTGCCAGCAGTCTCTGGGACACCCGGACTAGTTCTTCGAGCTCCTACAATGAGCAGTTCTTC. It is translated as CASSLWDTRTSSSSSYNEQFF.

This clonotype was detected a few times. The chain combines TRBV20-1 with TRBJ2-3; 8 nucleotides line up with TRBD2. Germline V lookup: CDR1 DFQATT, CDR2 SNEGSKA (reference sequence). The CDR3 is 15 residues long. V shed 8 bases and J 4 bases; nucleotides not matched to a gene: 14. The CDR3 loop is CSLLSKRERADTQYF. CDR3 nucleotides: TGCAGTCTGCTTTCGAAGCGGGAGCGTGCAGATACGCAGTATTTT.

Concerning this clonotype itself: This clone may be a read error of a much larger clone one base away. V gene TRBV12-3 or TRBV12-4 combines with J gene TRBJ2-5; 8 bases line up with TRBD2. There are 16 residues in the CDR3. DNA for the CDR3: TGTTCCAGCAGTTGGGGTAGTCAGCGGGGGCAAGAGACCCAGTACTTC. The encoded protein is CSSSWGSQRGQETQYF.

In its sample, this clonotype was seen a few times. This rearrangement joins TRBV20-1 to TRBJ1-5, with D maybe TRBD1 (5 bases). The V end lost 5 bases, the J end lost 4 bases, and 15 bases lay between the germline ends. The CDR3 spans 14 residues. The germline CDR1 and CDR2 sequences are DFQATT and SNEGSKA (reference sequence). In DNA form, the CDR3 reads TGCAGTGCTTCGACAGCCAGAAATAATCAGCCCCAGCATTTT. It is translated as CSASTARNNQPQHF.

This chain joins TRBV27 and TRBJ2-1, with D unresolved. The CDR3 is 11 amino acids. Trimming shortened V by 3 bases and J by 7 bases, and 4 bases separated the two germline ends. CDR1 and CDR2 (germline): MNHEY, SMNVEV (reference sequence). This chain's CDR3 is CASSFMNEQFF. The DNA of the CDR3 is TGTGCCAGCAGTTTCATGAATGAGCAGTTCTTC.

V usage is TRBV20-1 and J usage is TRBJ1-6, with 7 bases matching TRBD1. Germline loops: CDR1 DFQATT, CDR2 SNEGSKA (reference sequence). The V and J ends lost 3 bases and 5 bases, in that order; junction bases with no gene match: 7. The CDR3 loop spans 15 amino acids. CDR3: CSASHRGGDNSPLHF. CDR3 DNA: TGCAGTGCTAGCCACAGGGGAGGGGATAATTCACCCCTCCACTTT.

J is TRBJ1-1 and V is TRBV19; TRBD1 agrees at 8 bases. This CDR3 has 16 residues. V was clipped by 2 bases and J by 5 bases; unmatched bases: 10. Germline V gives CDR1 LNHDA, CDR2 SQIVND (reference sequence). The CDR3 nucleotides read TGTGCCAGTAGTATATTTTTGGGACAGGAAATAACTGAAGCTTTCTTT. Translated, it gives CASSIFLGQEITEAFF.

This clonotype was seen a few times. The chain uses TRBV18 and TRBJ1-4; D is undetermined. Per the germline V gene, CDR1 is KGHSH and CDR2 is LQKENI. The V end was cut by 2 bases, the J end by 8 bases, with 15 bases between. This CDR3 is 15 amino acids long. CDR3 amino acids: CASSPTRARVEKLFF. In nucleotides, the CDR3 is TGTGCCAGCTCACCAACGAGGGCGAGAGTAGAAAAACTGTTTTTT.

On this clonotype: An end of the junction does not agree with germline; a read error may underlie this. This rearrangement joins TRBV20-1 to TRBJ2-7; D assignment may be TRBD1 or TRBD2 (5 bases each). The germline gives CDR1 DFQATT, CDR2 SNEGSKA (reference sequence). The CDR3 is 13 residues long. CDR3 DNA: TGCAGTGCTAGTTCGGGGCCCTCCTACGAGCGGTACTTC. It is translated as CSASSGPSYERYF.

This chain connects TRBV20-1 to TRBJ2-3; 7 bases line up with TRBD2. The trim removed 4 bases at V and 4 bases at J, leaving 14 bases unmatched. Germline V gene sequence: CDR1 DFQATT, CDR2 SNEGSKA (reference sequence). CDR3 size: 16 residues. This CDR3 reads CSAINSVGGRADTQYF. CDR3 bases: TGCAGTGCTATTAATTCCGTGGGAGGGCGGGCAGATACGCAGTATTTT.

V and J are TRBV20-1 and TRBJ2-3, with TRBD2 identical over 8 bases. The germline V gene encodes CDR1 DFQATT and CDR2 SNEGSKA (reference sequence). The V segment lost 1 base and the J segment 7 bases; nucleotides outside the gene matches: 4. This CDR3 has 13 residues. In DNA, the CDR3 is TGCAGTGCTAGAGCGGGGGGGAGATATACGCAGTATTTT. Its translation: CSARAGGRYTQYF.

This clonotype came up once. The chain joins TRBV6-5 to TRBJ1-4; D is unclear. CDR1 MNHEY and CDR2 SVGAGI come from the germline V gene. The CDR3 has 15 amino acids. The V gene lost 0 bases and the J gene lost 2 bases, with 7 bases spanning the gap. The CDR3 nucleotides are TGTGCCAGCAGTTACTCGAGGGCGACTAATGAAAAACTGTTTTTT. Residues: CASSYSRATNEKLFF.

This clonotype was seen a handful of times. The chain combines TRBV4-1 with TRBJ1-1, with 7 positions matching TRBD1. The ends lost 1 base at V and 0 bases at J; junction bases unmatched: 11. The germline gives CDR1 MGHRA, CDR2 YSYEKL. CDR3 length: 18 residues. This CDR3 reads CASSQVKVPGQLNTEAFF. The CDR3 DNA sequence: TGCGCCAGCAGCCAAGTCAAGGTCCCGGGACAGCTGAACACTGAAGCTTTCTTT.

Only a few counts were recorded for this clonotype. This chain links TRBV11-2 with TRBJ2-5; no clear D gene. V was cut by 2 bases and J by 4 bases, with 8 bases left in between. The germline V gene encodes CDR1 SGHAT and CDR2 FQNNGV. The CDR3 has 13 amino acids. The CDR3 loop reads CASSLWHGETQYF. DNA for the CDR3: TGTGCCAGCAGCTTATGGCACGGAGAGACCCAGTACTTC.

With respect to this clonotype: The conserved phenylalanine or tryptophan normally closing the CDR3 is absent here, so this likely arose from a read error. The chain carries TRBV27 and TRBJ2-1, with D perhaps matching TRBD2 (5 bases). Per the germline V gene, CDR1 is MNHEY and CDR2 is SMNVEV (reference sequence). The CDR3 covers 17 residues. This CDR3 is CASSLSASASSHNEQFS. CDR3 nucleotide sequence: TGTGCCAGCAGTTTATCGGCCAGCGCTAGCTCCCACAATGAACAGTTCTCC.

This clonotype occurred many times. The chain carries TRBV4-1 and TRBJ2-1; tentatively, D is TRBD2 (6 bases). The CDR3 is 12 residues long. The V and J ends lost 4 bases and 9 bases respectively, with 10 bases between them. Germline assignment: CDR1 MGHRA and CDR2 YSYEKL. CDR3: CASSLLGGEQFF. CDR3 DNA: TGCGCCAGCAGCCTTCTGGGGGGTGAGCAGTTCTTC.

This clonotype was picked up a small number of times. The chain combines TRBV10-3 with TRBJ2-4; a weak D match, TRBD1 (6 bases). The germline V and J ends were trimmed by 0 bases and 13 bases, with 13 bases remaining between them. The CDR3 is made up of 13 amino acids. Germline-derived CDR1 and CDR2 are ENHRY and SYGVKD. For the CDR3, the DNA is TGTGCCATCAGTGAGTCTCAGGGGTCGATCCAGTACTTC. Translation: CAISESQGSIQYF.

This clonotype was observed a few times. For the CDR3, the DNA is TGCGCCAGCAGCTTGGCCAAGGGCCTCGGGGAGCAGTACTTC. The encoded protein is CASSLAKGLGEQYF. V usage is TRBV5-1 and J usage is TRBJ2-7; D is ambiguous. CDR3 size: 14 residues. The V end was cut by 0 bases, the J end by 7 bases, with 14 bases between. Germline V gene lookup returns CDR1 SGHRS and CDR2 YFSETQ. The variable domain in full, with the rest retrieved from reference TRBV5-1 and TRBJ2-7, is KAGVTQTPRYLIKTRGQQVTLSCSPISGHRSVSWYQQTPGQGLQFLFEYFSETQRNKGNFPGRFSGRQFSNSRSEMNVSTLELGDSALYLCASSLAKGLGEQYFGPGTRLTVT.

The CDR3 bases are TGTGCCAGCTCACCCCCTGGGGGGTTAGCCAAAAACATTCAGTACTTC. It codes for CASSPPGGLAKNIQYF. The V and J genes are TRBV18 and TRBJ2-4; TRBD2 is a possible D gene (6 bases). The germline V gene encodes CDR1 KGHSH and CDR2 LQKENI. The CDR3 contains 16 residues. The V end lost 3 bases, the J end lost 0 bases, and 12 bases lay between the germline ends.

On this clonotype itself: At one boundary the junction diverges from the germline segment, which might be a read error. The J gene is TRBJ2-5, the V gene TRBV28; TRBD2 matches 7 bases. Per the germline V gene, CDR1 is MDHEN and CDR2 is SYDVKM. The CDR3 is made up of 12 amino acids. In nucleotides, the CDR3 is TGTGCCAGCAGTCCGCCGGGACTAACGAGGGACTTC. Amino acids: CASSPPGLTRDF.

This clonotype was detected only a few times. This rearrangement joins TRBV7-9 to TRBJ2-7; 7 nucleotides line up with TRBD2. V was pared by 5 bases and J by 1 base, with 11 bases of the junction left unmatched. The CDR3 extends over 16 amino acids. Germline V gene data show CDR1 as SEHNR and CDR2 as FQNEAQ (reference sequence). The CDR3 loop is CASSAREGTESYEQYF. The CDR3 nucleotides read TGTGCCAGCAGCGCAAGGGAGGGAACCGAATCCTACGAGCAGTACTTC.

This clonotype was recorded many times. The V call is TRBV5-1, the J call TRBJ1-4; 8 nucleotides match TRBD1. CDR1 and CDR2 (germline): SGHRS, YFSETQ. CDR3 length: 15 residues. Trimming removed 4 bases from V and 8 bases from J; junction bases left unmatched: 10. Here the CDR3 reads CASSLLDREDEKLFF. CDR3 coding DNA: TGCGCCAGCAGCCTACTGGACAGGGAAGACGAAAAACTGTTTTTT. Supplemented by reference TRBV5-1 and TRBJ1-4, the full variable domain reads KAGVTQTPRYLIKTRGQQVTLSCSPISGHRSVSWYQQTPGQGLQFLFEYFSETQRNKGNFPGRFSGRQFSNSRSEMNVSTLELGDSALYLCASSLLDREDEKLFFGSGTQLSVL.

This clonotype was counted at least ten times. The CDR3 sequence is CATPNVGIQSYEQYF. The CDR3 bases are TGTGCCACTCCCAACGTAGGGATCCAGTCCTACGAGCAGTACTTC. This rearrangement joins TRBV24-1 to TRBJ2-7, with D hard to call. The CDR3 extends over 15 amino acids. The germline CDR1 and CDR2 sequences are KGHDR and SFDVKD. The V end was cut by 10 bases, the J end by 1 base, with 19 bases between.

The chain carries TRBV12-3 or TRBV12-4 and TRBJ2-1, with a possible D match to TRBD1 (5 bases). This CDR3 contains 14 residues. With 2 bases removed from V and 8 bases from J, the gap between germline ends came to 13 bases. The CDR3: CASSLSGLGDEQFF. CDR3 coding DNA: TGTGCCAGCAGTTTATCAGGGCTTGGCGATGAGCAGTTCTTC.